This T cell receptor beta chain is drawn from a study of beta chain features in type 1 diabetes. Study-wide findings and caveats: TCRB CDR3 length was moderately but significantly reduced in all four CD4+ subsets of Type 1 diabetes patients. Compared with healthy donors, patients appeared to share more similar naive, central memory and regulatory TCRB repertoires.

The authors reverse transcribed all of the isolated RNA, so sequencing captured expressed TCRB transcripts. The study sequenced naive, central memory and regulatory T cell samples to an average of about 3.8 million reads. Data came from immunoSEQ multiplex PCR; TCRdb stores just in-frame clones and leaves some out. Altogether around 250,000 clones are present, around 26% being singletons, with the ten largest covering roughly 4.1%. Comment on this clone: Antigen unknown.

The CDR3 sequence is 13 residues long. V was cut by 4 bases and J by 9 bases, with 16 bases left in between. The V gene's germline CDR1 is SGHTA and CDR2 FQGNSA. Sample: central memory CD4+ T cells from blood. The clonotype comes from a man in his thirties or forties in good health. The chain combines TRBV7-2 with TRBJ2-7; maybe TRBD1 (6 bases). The CDR3 loop is CASSSPDRPLQYF. Here the CDR3 DNA reads TGTGCCAGCAGCTCCCCCGACAGGCCCTTGCAGTACTTC.